Listed here are 27 T cell receptor beta chains from one sample, sequenced in a study of shared clonotypes between healthy human individuals. This table comes from immunoSEQ multiplex PCR, and its TCRdb copy is limited to in-frame clones, with some not included. The table includes about 1.4 million clones, roughly 95% detected once. Sequencing was carried out using naive CD4+ T cells sorted from blood. Stated subset: CD45RA+ positively selected. These receptors all come from a man under 40 in good health.

This clone was seen once. The genes are TRBV18 and TRBJ1-2, with 10 bases matching TRBD1. CDR1 and CDR2 from the germline V gene are KGHSH and LQKENI. This CDR3 region has 13 residues. V gave up 3 bases and J gave up 8 bases; unmatched junction bases: 3. The CDR3 here is CASSPDRGQGYTF. The CDR3 DNA is TGTGCCAGCTCACCTGACAGGGGGCAAGGCTACACCTTC.

This clone occurred once. V gene TRBV4-3 combines with J gene TRBJ1-2; possibly TRBD1 for D (6 bases). This CDR3 is built from 16 residues. Germline CDR1 LGHNA, CDR2 YSLEER. V was cut by 0 bases and J by 1 base, with 12 bases left in between. CDR3 DNA sequence: TGCGCCAGCAGCCAAGATCGGGCAGGGGATAACTATGGCTACACCTTC. It is translated as CASSQDRAGDNYGYTF.

The genes are TRBV7-2 and TRBJ2-1, with unresolved D. This CDR3 contains 13 residues. Looked up from germline, CDR1 is SGHTA and CDR2 is FQGNSA. V lost 2 bases and J lost 3, with 5 bases in between. CDR3 coding DNA: TGTGCCAGCAGCTTACAGATCTACAATGAGCAGTTCTTC. It codes for CASSLQIYNEQFF. The full variable domain, its missing parts supplied by reference TRBV7-2 and TRBJ2-1, is GAGVSQSPSNKVTEKGKDVELRCDPISGHTALYWYRQSLGQGLEFLIYFQGNSAPDKSGLPSDRFSAERTGGSVSTLTIQRTQQEDSAVYLCASSLQIYNEQFFGPGTRLTVL.

The V and J genes are TRBV11-3 and TRBJ2-1; D may correspond to TRBD1 or TRBD2 (7 bases each). V lost 5 bases and J lost 9, with 20 bases in between. The CDR3 has 15 amino acids. Per the germline V gene, CDR1 is SGHNT and CDR2 is YENEEA. The CDR3 DNA reads TGTGCCAGCAGCCCCCGAGGTACCAGGGGGGGTGAGCAGTTCTTC. This encodes CASSPRGTRGGEQFF. Complete variable domain (other parts from reference TRBV11-3 and TRBJ2-1): EAGVVQSPRYKIIEKKQPVAFWCNPISGHNTLYWYLQNLGQGPELLIRYENEEAVDDSQLPKDRFSAERLKGVDSTLKIQPAELGDSAVYLCASSPRGTRGGEQFFGPGTRLTVL.

The chain is built from TRBV6-1 and TRBJ1-2, with 10 bases matching TRBD1. The CDR3 is 15 amino acids. Unmatched junction bases numbered 7, after V lost 6 bases and J lost 3 bases. The V gene's germline CDR1 is MNHNS and CDR2 SASEGT. The CDR3 DNA is TGTGCCAGCAGGGACAGGGGGTTCAGGGACTATGGCTACACCTTC. Residues: CASRDRGFRDYGYTF.

This clone was seen only once. The chain joins TRBV7-9 to TRBJ1-1, with 7 nucleotides matching TRBD1. Germline loops: CDR1 SEHNR, CDR2 FQNEAQ (reference sequence). The CDR3 contains 12 residues. V trimming: 7 bases; J trimming: 7 bases; junction bases outside the gene matches: 6. DNA for the CDR3: TGTGCCAGCACCTCCCAGGGGGATGAAGCTTTCTTT. Translating it yields CASTSQGDEAFF.

This chain joins TRBV7-6 and TRBJ2-3, with 7 nucleotides matching TRBD2. The V segment lost 1 base and the J segment 2 bases; nucleotides outside the gene matches: 9. CDR1 SGHVS and CDR2 FNYEAQ come from the germline V gene. The CDR3 has 17 residues. CDR3 nucleotide sequence: TGTGCCAGCAGCTTAGTAGTAGGCGGGAGTTACACAGATACGCAGTATTTT. Protein product: CASSLVVGGSYTDTQYF.

This rearrangement joins TRBV6-4 to TRBJ1-3, with D uncertain. CDR1 is MRHNA, CDR2 SNTAGT, per germline. The CDR3 sequence is 17 residues long. Trimming removed 3 bases at V and 0 bases at J, with 15 bases between. As DNA, the CDR3 is TGTGCCAGCAGTGATCAGCAGGTAGCAGACTCTGGAAACACCATATATTTT. It translates to CASSDQQVADSGNTIYF.

Only a few counts were recorded for this clone. The V call is TRBV7-3, the J call TRBJ2-7, with D tentatively TRBD2 (6 bases). The CDR3 totals 14 residues. Germline V CDR1 and CDR2: SGHTA, FQGTGA. Trimming removed 5 bases at V and 6 bases at J, with 17 bases between. The CDR3: CASSRGAGGSEQYF. The CDR3 bases are TGTGCCAGCAGCCGGGGAGCCGGGGGATCCGAGCAGTACTTC.

The chain recombines TRBV15 with TRBJ1-1; D not certain. The CDR3 has 16 residues. Germline V lookup: CDR1 LNHNV, CDR2 YYDKDF (reference sequence). V was cut by 2 bases and J by 4 bases, with 17 bases left in between. CDR3 nucleotide sequence: TGTGCCACCAGCAGACACCTTCTCGGTAGGAGCACTGAAGCTTTCTTT. Translated, it gives CATSRHLLGRSTEAFF.

V usage is TRBV19 and J usage is TRBJ2-2; the D gene could be TRBD1 or TRBD2 (5 bases each). Germline V gene sequence: CDR1 LNHDA, CDR2 SQIVND (reference sequence). The CDR3 is 14 amino acids. The V end was cut by 8 bases, the J end by 1 base, with 11 bases between. Here the CDR3 reads CASRSRGNTGELFF. DNA for the CDR3: TGTGCCAGTCGGTCGAGGGGGAACACCGGGGAGCTGTTTTTT.

This chain connects TRBV28 to TRBJ2-7; TRBD1 or TRBD2 may be the D gene (6 bases each). Germline V CDR1 and CDR2: MDHEN, SYDVKM. The CDR3 extends over 14 amino acids. Trimming took off 8 bases at V and 0 bases at J, with 14 bases between the two ends. CDR3 DNA sequence: TGTGCCAGCGGGGGGCCTCAGAGCTCCTACGAGCAGTACTTC. Amino acids: CASGGPQSSYEQYF.

CDR3 sequence reads: CASSGTIYEQYF. CDR3 coding DNA: TGCGCCAGCAGCGGGACGATCTACGAGCAGTACTTC. The rearrangement joins TRBV5-1 to TRBJ2-7, with D tentatively TRBD1 or TRBD2 (5 bases each). This CDR3 is built from 12 residues. Germline assignment: CDR1 SGHRS and CDR2 YFSETQ. V shed 4 bases and J shed 3 bases, with 8 bases lying between them.

The gene calls are TRBV27 and TRBJ2-7; the match to TRBD2 covers 10 bases. The V gene end was trimmed by 9 bases and the J gene end by 3 bases; junction bases not matched to a gene: 11. The CDR3 has 15 amino acids. From germline, CDR1 is MNHEY and CDR2 SMNVEV (reference sequence). The CDR3 is CASKESGRGFYEQYF. In DNA, the CDR3 is TGTGCCAGTAAGGAGAGCGGGAGGGGTTTCTACGAGCAGTACTTC.

This clone was found once. The sample holds other DNA sequences that translate to the same CDR3. The rearrangement joins TRBV28 to TRBJ2-7; D is undetermined. The CDR3 runs 13 residues. The V gene's germline CDR1 is MDHEN and CDR2 SYDVKM. Trimming removed 4 bases at V and 1 base at J, with 8 bases between. The CDR3 DNA is TGTGCCAGCAGTTCCCCCATTTCCTACGAGCAGTACTTC. Protein product: CASSSPISYEQYF.

The sample holds one count of this clone. This chain uses TRBV11-3 with TRBJ2-5, with 9 bases that match TRBD2. Germline CDR1 reads SGHNT; CDR2 reads YENEEA. J lost 5 bases, V lost 5 bases, and 15 bases had no gene match. CDR3 length: 17 residues. The CDR3 is CASSPGGGGRAVETQYF. For the CDR3, the DNA is TGTGCCAGCAGCCCGGGGGGCGGCGGGAGGGCCGTTGAGACCCAGTACTTC.

CDR3 sequence: CASSPAGGLKTQYF. CDR3 nucleotides: TGTGCCAGTAGTCCAGCGGGAGGGTTGAAGACCCAGTACTTC. The chain is built from TRBV19 and TRBJ2-5; 10 nucleotides match TRBD2. The germline V gene encodes CDR1 LNHDA and CDR2 SQIVND (reference sequence). The length of the CDR3 is 14 residues. V was pared by 5 bases and J by 6 bases, with 6 bases of the junction left unmatched.

As to this clone: Other DNA sequences in the sample encode the same CDR3. V usage is TRBV6-1 and J usage is TRBJ1-5; D may be TRBD1 (6 bases). Trimming removed 6 bases from V and 9 bases from J, with 15 bases in between. CDR1 and CDR2 (germline): MNHNS, SASEGT. The CDR3 sequence is 13 residues long. CDR3 amino acids: CASRETGTGPQHF. In nucleotides, the CDR3 is TGTGCCAGCAGGGAGACAGGTACGGGGCCCCAGCATTTT.

The CDR3 nucleotides read TGTGCCAGCAGTGGGGGGGGTGTAGGGTCCTACAATGAGCAGTTCTTC. Amino acids: CASSGGGVGSYNEQFF. The J gene is TRBJ2-1, the V gene TRBV6-1, with 7 bases matching TRBD2. The CDR3 totals 16 residues. J gave up 1 base and V 4 bases, and 7 bases lay outside the gene matches. From germline, CDR1 is MNHNS and CDR2 SASEGT.

The chain combines TRBV2 with TRBJ1-2, with D uncertain. Deletions cut 6 bases from V and 2 bases from J, with 16 bases between. The CDR3 length is 15 residues. CDR1 SNHLY and CDR2 FYNNEI come from the germline V gene. CDR3 region: CASSPPPRANYGYTF. CDR3 bases: TGTGCCAGCAGCCCACCCCCGCGGGCGAACTATGGCTACACCTTC.

In regard to this clone: At the DNA level, this CDR3 is encoded by other sequences in the same sample as well. This chain joins TRBV5-4 and TRBJ2-2; 11 bases align to TRBD2. CDR1 and CDR2 from the germline V gene are SGHNT and YYREEE (reference sequence). The CDR3 contains 16 residues. The V gene end was trimmed by 0 bases and the J gene end by 4 bases; junction bases not matched to a gene: 2. The CDR3 sequence is CASSLGLAGGTGELFF. CDR3 DNA sequence: TGTGCCAGCAGCTTGGGGCTAGCGGGGGGCACCGGGGAGCTGTTTTTT.

The chain combines TRBV18 with TRBJ2-1, with 13 bases identical to TRBD2. In germline, CDR1 is KGHSH, CDR2 LQKENI. Trimming cost V 1 base and J 9 bases; bases outside gene matches: 9. This CDR3 comprises 17 residues. CDR3 residues: CASSPRGLAGVGSEQFF. CDR3 sequence (DNA): TGTGCCAGCTCACCACGAGGACTAGCGGGAGTCGGGAGTGAGCAGTTCTTC.

This chain links TRBV19 with TRBJ2-7, with 12 bases identical to TRBD1. CDR3 size: 16 residues. The germline V gene has CDR1 LNHDA and CDR2 SQIVND (reference sequence). V shed 3 bases, J shed 5 bases, and the junction held 8 bases outside the gene matches. The CDR3 region is CASSMIFGTGGDEQYF. The CDR3 DNA follows: TGTGCCAGTAGTATGATATTCGGGACAGGGGGCGACGAGCAGTACTTC.

The chain employs TRBV5-4 and TRBJ2-7; the match to TRBD2 covers 14 bases. Germline V gives CDR1 SGHNT, CDR2 YYREEE (reference sequence). There are 17 residues in the CDR3. J gave up 6 bases and V 0 bases, and 8 bases lay outside the gene matches. This CDR3 is CASSLGLAGGPVTEQYF. The CDR3 nucleotides read TGTGCCAGCAGCTTGGGACTAGCGGGAGGGCCGGTAACCGAGCAGTACTTC.

The V gene is TRBV5-1, the J gene TRBJ1-3, with no clear D. V shed 1 base and J shed 4 bases, with 3 bases lying between them. Germline V gene lookup returns CDR1 SGHRS and CDR2 YFSETQ. The CDR3 has 12 residues. Written as DNA, the CDR3 is TGCGCCAGCAGCTTGAAAGGAAACACCATATATTTT. It yields the protein CASSLKGNTIYF. Full variable domain (remainder filled in from reference TRBV5-1 and TRBJ1-3): KAGVTQTPRYLIKTRGQQVTLSCSPISGHRSVSWYQQTPGQGLQFLFEYFSETQRNKGNFPGRFSGRQFSNSRSEMNVSTLELGDSALYLCASSLKGNTIYFGEGSWLTVV.

The genes are TRBV28 and TRBJ2-1; 16 bases are shared with TRBD2. V shed 6 bases, J shed 7 bases, and the junction held 12 bases outside the gene matches. CDR1 is MDHEN and CDR2 is SYDVKM in the germline V gene. CDR3 length: 18 amino acids. The CDR3 protein is CASRAGLAGGRSPNEQFF. Written as DNA, the CDR3 is TGTGCCAGCAGGGCGGGACTAGCGGGAGGGCGCTCCCCAAATGAGCAGTTCTTC. Drawing the rest from reference TRBV28 and TRBJ2-1, the complete variable domain is DVKVTQSSRYLVKRTGEKVFLECVQDMDHENMFWYRQDPGLGLRLIYFSYDVKMKEKGDIPEGYSVSREKKERFSLILESASTNQTSMYLCASRAGLAGGRSPNEQFFGPGTRLTVL.

V and J are TRBV11-2 and TRBJ2-2; D not certain. This CDR3 comprises 16 residues. Germline-derived CDR1 and CDR2 are SGHAT and FQNNGV. Trimming pared 1 base from V and 1 base from J, leaving 10 bases between. CDR3 residues: CASSLVSNWNTGELFF. The DNA for the CDR3 is TGTGCCAGCAGCTTAGTTTCCAATTGGAACACCGGGGAGCTGTTTTTT.